This entry is about one T cell receptor (beta chain). This record comes from a study of cytomegalovirus exposure and HLA in healthy donors. Use of 60 Vbeta and 13 Jbeta primers characterized the PCR. Sequenced by immunoSEQ multiplex PCR; TCRdb stores in-frame clones only, minus some. The table shows some 67,000 clones, with approximately 78% occurring only once. Trimming stripped 7 bases from V and 4 bases from J, with 22 bases between. This CDR3 has 16 amino acids. Per the germline V gene, CDR1 is MNHNY and CDR2 is SVGAGI (reference sequence). Source material: PBMCs. The rearrangement uses TRBV6-6 and TRBJ2-5; D might be TRBD1 (7 bases). The sequence was collected from a man in his forties in good health and CMV-seronegative. CDR3 coding DNA: TGTGCCAGCACAGAGGCGGGGACAGTGGGCTCAGAGACCCAGTACTTC. Translating gives CASTEAGTVGSETQYF.